The 10 T cell receptor beta chains presented below share a single source sample, sequenced in a study of T cell responses to AZD1222 COVID-19 vaccine. Clones were sequenced by immunoSEQ multiplex PCR, and TCRdb holds only the in-frame ones, with some missing. Of some 140,000 clones in the sample, 88% were seen once. The material was peripheral blood, obtained on day 0 of AZD1222 vaccination. The receptors originated from an adult in good health.

This sequence joins TRBV9 and TRBJ1-5, with D possibly being TRBD1 (6 bases). V was trimmed by 0 bases and J by 5 bases, leaving 12 bases between them. CDR1 is SGDLS, CDR2 YYNGEE, per germline. There are 15 residues in the CDR3. CDR3 in amino acids: CASSVGGAAYQPQHF. The CDR3 DNA sequence: TGTGCCAGCAGCGTAGGGGGGGCAGCATATCAGCCCCAGCATTTT.

The CDR3: CASRNTDRANSYEQYF. DNA for the CDR3: TGTGCCAGCAGGAATACAGACAGGGCTAACTCCTACGAGCAGTACTTC. The chain recombines TRBV11-2 with TRBJ2-7; 7 bases fit TRBD1. Trimming took 6 bases from V and 0 from J; bases not matched to a gene: 11. CDR1 SGHAT and CDR2 FQNNGV come from the germline V gene. The CDR3 sequence is 16 residues long.

CDR3 residues: CASSVAGHQETQYF. CDR3 DNA: TGTGCCAGCAGCGTAGCGGGGCACCAAGAGACCCAGTACTTC. The chain carries TRBV9 and TRBJ2-5; perhaps D is TRBD1 or TRBD2 (5 bases each). Between the trimmed V and J ends, which lost 0 bases and 0 bases, there was a span of 6 bases. There are 14 residues in the CDR3. Per the germline V gene, CDR1 is SGDLS and CDR2 is YYNGEE.

This chain links TRBV7-3 with TRBJ2-3; D unresolved. Trimming removed 0 bases from V and 6 bases from J, with 7 bases in between. From germline, CDR1 is SGHTA and CDR2 FQGTGA. This CDR3 contains 13 residues. CDR3 loop: CASSLTIKDTQYF. The CDR3, as DNA: TGTGCCAGCAGCTTAACGATAAAGGATACGCAGTATTTT.

This clone is a singleton in its sample. The genes are TRBV6-5 and TRBJ1-1, with D maybe TRBD1 (5 bases). The V gene lost 2 bases and the J gene lost 5 bases, with 9 bases spanning the gap. The germline gives CDR1 MNHEY, CDR2 SVGAGI. This CDR3 spans 13 amino acids. The CDR3 DNA follows: TGTGCCAGCAGTTACAGGGACTGGACTGAAGCTTTCTTT. Its translation is CASSYRDWTEAFF.

This rearrangement joins TRBV27 to TRBJ2-2; possibly TRBD1 for D (6 bases). Deletions cut 2 bases from V and 6 bases from J, with 13 bases between. CDR1 and CDR2 (germline): MNHEY, SMNVEV (reference sequence). The CDR3 spans 15 residues. Written as DNA, the CDR3 is TGTGCCAGCAGTTTAATGGCAGGGGTGGCCGGGGAGCTGTTTTTT. Translation gives CASSLMAGVAGELFF.

A word on this clone: The junction departs from the called germline gene at one end, perhaps through a read error. The chain links TRBV2 to TRBJ2-2; 8 bases fit TRBD1. Germline-derived CDR1 and CDR2 are SNHLY and FYNNEI. This CDR3 contains 13 residues. The CDR3, as DNA: TGTGCCGGCAGACAGGGGACCTCCGGGGAGCTGTTTTTT. It is translated as CAGRQGTSGELFF.

The chain links TRBV7-2 to TRBJ2-7, with TRBD2 as a possible D gene (6 bases). This CDR3 comprises 15 residues. V was pared by 1 base and J by 4 bases, with 14 bases between. CDR1 is SGHTA, CDR2 FQGNSA, per germline. The chain's CDR3 is CASSLGLSGYYEQYF. As DNA, the CDR3 is TGTGCCAGCAGCTTAGGACTTAGCGGTTATTACGAGCAGTACTTC.

V usage is TRBV7-9 and J usage is TRBJ2-7; D remains ambiguous. V was shortened by 0 bases and J by 2 bases, with 5 bases between the two germline ends. There are 13 residues in the CDR3. The germline V gene encodes CDR1 SEHNR and CDR2 FQNEAQ (reference sequence). The CDR3 reads CASSLASPYEQYF. The CDR3 DNA sequence: TGTGCCAGCAGCTTAGCTAGCCCCTACGAGCAGTACTTC.

The chain recombines TRBV27 with TRBJ1-5; 7 bases agree with TRBD1. V dropped 4 bases and J dropped 11; count of bases not matched to a gene: 5. Germline V CDR1 and CDR2: MNHEY, SMNVEV (reference sequence). This CDR3 is 12 amino acids long. The CDR3 DNA follows: TGTGCCAGCAGTTCGGACAGGTCAGCCCAGCATTTT. Translating it yields CASSSDRSAQHF.